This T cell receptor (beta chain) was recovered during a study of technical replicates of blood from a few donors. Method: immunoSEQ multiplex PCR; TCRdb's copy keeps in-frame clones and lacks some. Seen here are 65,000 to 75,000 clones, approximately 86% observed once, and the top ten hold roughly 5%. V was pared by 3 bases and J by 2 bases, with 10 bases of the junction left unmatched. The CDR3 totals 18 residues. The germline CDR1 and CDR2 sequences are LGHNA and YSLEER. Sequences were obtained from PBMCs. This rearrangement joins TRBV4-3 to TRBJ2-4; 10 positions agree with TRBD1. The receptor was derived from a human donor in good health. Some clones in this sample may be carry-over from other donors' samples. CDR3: CASSQAWTGGETKNIQYF. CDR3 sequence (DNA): TGCGCCAGCAGCCAGGCTTGGACAGGGGGAGAAACCAAAAACATTCAGTACTTC.